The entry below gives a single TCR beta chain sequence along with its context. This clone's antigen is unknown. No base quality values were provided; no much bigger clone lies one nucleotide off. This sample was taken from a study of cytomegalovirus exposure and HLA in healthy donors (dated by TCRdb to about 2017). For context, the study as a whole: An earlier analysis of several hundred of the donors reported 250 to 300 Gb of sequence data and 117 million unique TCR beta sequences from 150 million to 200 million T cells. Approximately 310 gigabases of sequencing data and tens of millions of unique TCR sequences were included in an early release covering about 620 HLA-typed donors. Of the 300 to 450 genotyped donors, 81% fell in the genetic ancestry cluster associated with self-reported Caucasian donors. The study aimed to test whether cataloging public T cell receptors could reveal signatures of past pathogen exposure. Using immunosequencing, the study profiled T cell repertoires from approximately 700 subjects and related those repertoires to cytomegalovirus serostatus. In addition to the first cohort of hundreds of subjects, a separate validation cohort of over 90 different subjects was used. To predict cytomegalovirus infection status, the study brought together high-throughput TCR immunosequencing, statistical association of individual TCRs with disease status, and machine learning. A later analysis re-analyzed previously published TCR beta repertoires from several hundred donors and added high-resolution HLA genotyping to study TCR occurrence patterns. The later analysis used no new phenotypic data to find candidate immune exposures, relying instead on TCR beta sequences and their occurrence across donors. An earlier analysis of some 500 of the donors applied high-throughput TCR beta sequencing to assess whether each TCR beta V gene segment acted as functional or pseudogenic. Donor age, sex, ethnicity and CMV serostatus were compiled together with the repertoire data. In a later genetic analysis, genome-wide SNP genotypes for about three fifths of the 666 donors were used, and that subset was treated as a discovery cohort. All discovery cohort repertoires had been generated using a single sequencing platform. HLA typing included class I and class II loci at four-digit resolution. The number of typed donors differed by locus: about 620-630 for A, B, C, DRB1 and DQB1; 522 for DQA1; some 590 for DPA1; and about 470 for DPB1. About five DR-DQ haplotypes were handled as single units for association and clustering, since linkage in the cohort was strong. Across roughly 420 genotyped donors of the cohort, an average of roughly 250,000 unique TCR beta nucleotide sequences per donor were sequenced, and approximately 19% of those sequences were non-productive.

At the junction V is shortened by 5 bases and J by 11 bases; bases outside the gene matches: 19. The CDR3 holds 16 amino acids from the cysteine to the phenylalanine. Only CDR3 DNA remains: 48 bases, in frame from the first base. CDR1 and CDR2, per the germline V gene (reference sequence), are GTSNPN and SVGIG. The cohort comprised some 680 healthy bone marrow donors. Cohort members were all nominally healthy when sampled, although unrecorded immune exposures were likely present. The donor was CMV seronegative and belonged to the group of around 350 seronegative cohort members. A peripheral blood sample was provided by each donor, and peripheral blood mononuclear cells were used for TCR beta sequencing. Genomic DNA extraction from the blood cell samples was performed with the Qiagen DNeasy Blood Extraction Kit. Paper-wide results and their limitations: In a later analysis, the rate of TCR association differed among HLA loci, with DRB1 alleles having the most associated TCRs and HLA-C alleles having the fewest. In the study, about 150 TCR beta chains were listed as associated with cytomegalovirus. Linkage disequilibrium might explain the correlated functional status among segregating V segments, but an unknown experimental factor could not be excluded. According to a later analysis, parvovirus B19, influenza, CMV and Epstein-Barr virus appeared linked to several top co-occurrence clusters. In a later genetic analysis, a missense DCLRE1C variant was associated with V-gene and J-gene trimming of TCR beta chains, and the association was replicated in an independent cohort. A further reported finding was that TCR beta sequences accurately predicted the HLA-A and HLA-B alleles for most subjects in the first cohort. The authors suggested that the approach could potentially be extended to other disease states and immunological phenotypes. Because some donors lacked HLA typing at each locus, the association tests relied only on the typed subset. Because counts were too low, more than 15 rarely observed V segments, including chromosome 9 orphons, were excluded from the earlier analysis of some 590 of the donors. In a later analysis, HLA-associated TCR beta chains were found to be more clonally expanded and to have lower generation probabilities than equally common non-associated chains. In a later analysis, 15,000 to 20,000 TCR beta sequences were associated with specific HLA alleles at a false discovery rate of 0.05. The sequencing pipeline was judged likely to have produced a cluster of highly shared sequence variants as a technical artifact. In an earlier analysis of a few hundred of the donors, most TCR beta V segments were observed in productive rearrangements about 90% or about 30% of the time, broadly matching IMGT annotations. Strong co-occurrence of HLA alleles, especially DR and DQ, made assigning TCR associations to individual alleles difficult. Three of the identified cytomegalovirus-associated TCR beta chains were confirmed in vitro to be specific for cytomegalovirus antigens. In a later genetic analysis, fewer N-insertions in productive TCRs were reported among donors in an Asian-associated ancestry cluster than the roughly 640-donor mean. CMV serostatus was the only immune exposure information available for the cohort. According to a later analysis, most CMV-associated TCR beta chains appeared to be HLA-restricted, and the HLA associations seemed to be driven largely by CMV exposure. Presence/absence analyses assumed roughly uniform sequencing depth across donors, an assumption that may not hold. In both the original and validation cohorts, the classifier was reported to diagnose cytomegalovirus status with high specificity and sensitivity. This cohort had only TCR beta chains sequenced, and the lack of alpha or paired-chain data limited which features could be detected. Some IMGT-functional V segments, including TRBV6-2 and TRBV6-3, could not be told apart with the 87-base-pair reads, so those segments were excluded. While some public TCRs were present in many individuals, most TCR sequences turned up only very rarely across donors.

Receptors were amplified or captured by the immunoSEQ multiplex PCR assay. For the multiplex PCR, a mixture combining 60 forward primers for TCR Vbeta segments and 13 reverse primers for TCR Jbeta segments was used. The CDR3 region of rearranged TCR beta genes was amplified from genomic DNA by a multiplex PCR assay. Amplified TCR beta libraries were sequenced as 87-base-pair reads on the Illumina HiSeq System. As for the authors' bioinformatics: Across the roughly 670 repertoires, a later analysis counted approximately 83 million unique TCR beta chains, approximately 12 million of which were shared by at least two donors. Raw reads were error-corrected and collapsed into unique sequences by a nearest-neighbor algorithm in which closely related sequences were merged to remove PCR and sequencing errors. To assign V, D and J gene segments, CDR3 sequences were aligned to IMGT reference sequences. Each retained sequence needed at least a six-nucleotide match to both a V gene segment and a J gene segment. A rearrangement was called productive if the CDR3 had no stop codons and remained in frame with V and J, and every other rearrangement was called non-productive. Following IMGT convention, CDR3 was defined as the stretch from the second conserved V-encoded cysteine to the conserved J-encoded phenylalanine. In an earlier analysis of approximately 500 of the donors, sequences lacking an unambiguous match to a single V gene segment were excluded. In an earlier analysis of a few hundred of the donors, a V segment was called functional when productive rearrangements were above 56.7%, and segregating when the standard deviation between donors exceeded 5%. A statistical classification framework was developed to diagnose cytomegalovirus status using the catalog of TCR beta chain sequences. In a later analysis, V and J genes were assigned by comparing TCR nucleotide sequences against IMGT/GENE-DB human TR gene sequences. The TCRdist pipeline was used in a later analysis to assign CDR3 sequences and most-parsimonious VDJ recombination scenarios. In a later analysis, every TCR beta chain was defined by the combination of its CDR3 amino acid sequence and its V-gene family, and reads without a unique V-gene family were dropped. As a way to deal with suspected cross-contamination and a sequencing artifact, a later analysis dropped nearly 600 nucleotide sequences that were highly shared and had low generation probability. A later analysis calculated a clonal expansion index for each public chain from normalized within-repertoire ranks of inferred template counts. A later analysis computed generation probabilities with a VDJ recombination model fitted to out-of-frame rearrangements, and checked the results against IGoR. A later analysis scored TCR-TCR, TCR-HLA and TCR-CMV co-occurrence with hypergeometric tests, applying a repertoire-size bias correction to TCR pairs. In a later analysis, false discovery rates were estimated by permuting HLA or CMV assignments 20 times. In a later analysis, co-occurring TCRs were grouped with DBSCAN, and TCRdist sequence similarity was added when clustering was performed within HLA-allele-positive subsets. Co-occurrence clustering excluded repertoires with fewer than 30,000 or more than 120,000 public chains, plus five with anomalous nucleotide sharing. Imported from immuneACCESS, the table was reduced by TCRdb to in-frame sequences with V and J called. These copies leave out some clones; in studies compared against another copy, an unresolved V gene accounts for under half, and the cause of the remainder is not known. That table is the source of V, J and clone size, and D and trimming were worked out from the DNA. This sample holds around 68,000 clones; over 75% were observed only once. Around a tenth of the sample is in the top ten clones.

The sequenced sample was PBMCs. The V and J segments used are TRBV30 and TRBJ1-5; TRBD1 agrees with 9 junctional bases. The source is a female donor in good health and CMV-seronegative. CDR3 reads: CAWGPPGTGSNRAQHF. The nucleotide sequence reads TGTGCCTGGGGCCCTCCCGGGACAGGGTCAAATCGGGCCCAGCATTTT.